The source of this TCR beta chain is a study of blood T cell repertoires in COVID-19. Study-level information: Both acute and convalescent COVID-19 samples were obtained from the United States, Italy and Spain. PBMCs, B-cell-depleted T cells, or T cells provided the cDNA or gDNA that made up the material.

Original data processing: Nucleated cell counts were estimated from reference gene primer amplification. Sequencing was performed with immunoSEQ multiplex PCR; in TCRdb, only in-frame clones are kept and a portion is missing. The D gene and trimming were derived from the DNA, and the V and J assignments and clone size from that table. The sample yields 150,000 to 200,000 clones, 80% to 95% seen once. CDR1 MDHEN and CDR2 SYDVKM come from the germline V gene. This CDR3 is 14 amino acids long. The V end was cut by 6 bases, the J end by 0 bases, with 9 bases between. This clone appeared a single time. Sequenced: peripheral blood. This receptor was identified in a man between 45 and 60 years old with acute or convalescent COVID-19. The chain links TRBV28 to TRBJ1-3; a possible D gene is TRBD1 (6 bases). The CDR3 region has the DNA TGTGCCAGCAGACAGGGCGGCTCTGGAAACACCATATATTTT. Translation: CASRQGGSGNTIYF.